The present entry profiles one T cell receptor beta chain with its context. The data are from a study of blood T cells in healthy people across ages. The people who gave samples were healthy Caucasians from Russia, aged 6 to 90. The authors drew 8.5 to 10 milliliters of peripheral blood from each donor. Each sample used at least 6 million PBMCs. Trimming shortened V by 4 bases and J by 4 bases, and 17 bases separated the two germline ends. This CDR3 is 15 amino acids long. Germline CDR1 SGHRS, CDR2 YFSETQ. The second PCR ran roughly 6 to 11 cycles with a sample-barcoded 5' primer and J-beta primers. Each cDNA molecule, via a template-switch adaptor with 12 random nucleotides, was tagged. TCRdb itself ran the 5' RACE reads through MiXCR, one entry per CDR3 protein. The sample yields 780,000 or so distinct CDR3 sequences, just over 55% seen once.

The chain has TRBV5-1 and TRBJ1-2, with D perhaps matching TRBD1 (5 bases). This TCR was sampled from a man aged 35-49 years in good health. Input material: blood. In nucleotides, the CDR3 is TGCGCCAGCAGCGGGGCGACAGACGGCGGCTATGGCTACACCTTC. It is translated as CASSGATDGGYGYTF.